This T cell receptor (beta chain) was obtained from a study of T-cell reconstitution after alpha-beta-depleted transplantation in children listed by TCRdb under 2016. Background for the entire study: T-cell immune reconstitution after TCRalphabeta/CD19-depleted allogeneic hematopoietic cell transplantation in children was quantitatively tracked in the study by means of TCR repertoire profiling. General conclusions and limits of the study: Hyperexpanded clone frequencies declined over subsequent months; after one year, T-cell counts and TCRbeta diversity were mostly attributed to newly produced T cells. About two months after transplant, the apparently early recovery of alphabetaT-cell counts reportedly depended on just several hundred clones that had expanded rapidly and came from non-depleted graft cells. In some patients, the high TCRbeta diversity seen at day 60 was put down to recipient T cells and intrathymic progenitors that had survived conditioning.

For CDR1 and CDR2, the germline V gene (reference sequence) lists LNHNV and YYDKDF. The CDR3 starts with the cysteine, ends with the phenylalanine, and has 16 residues. The retained sequence is limited to the CDR3, 48 bases, with the frame set at the first base. Clipping removes 0 bases from V and 3 bases from J, with 4 as the unmatched junction base count. The method was PCR. The sample was run on an Illumina HiSeq 2500. TCR library preparation used molecular barcoding, with unique molecular identifiers applied to normalize quantification of the TCRbeta repertoire. TCRdb reran the public reads through fastp at Q25 and MiXCR, keeping productive beta chains. Rows with a matching CDR3 protein are joined into one entry that keeps the most common DNA and genes. Recorded for this sample are around 45,000 distinct CDR3 sequences; roughly 52% of them occurred a single time. In total, the top ten clones hold 35% to 40% of the sample.

This specimen's treatment or condition label, interpreted: allogeneic hematopoietic cell transplantation with graft depleted of TCRalphabeta T cells and CD19 B cells. TCRalphabeta/CD19-depleted allogeneic hematopoietic cell grafts were given to the transplant recipients, all of whom were children. This clonotype was observed a handful of times. Its cognate antigen has yet to be identified. Per-base qualities were not stored, and no clone one base away is much larger. The rearranged chain carries TRBV15 and TRBJ2-1, and TRBD2 matches 8 of the central bases. This receptor was identified in a boy in the first two years of life with SCID, due to receive a stem cell transplant. The sample here was peripheral blood, taken before TCRalphabeta/CD19-depleted stem cell transplant. Here is the DNA: TGTGCCACCAGCAGAGAAGCGGGGGAGCGCTACAATGAGCAGTTCTTC. Its protein reads: CATSREAGERYNEQFF.